Listed here are 27 T cell receptor beta chains from one sample, sequenced in a study of blood T cell repertoires in COVID-19. The protocol was immunoSEQ multiplex PCR, while the TCRdb copy is restricted to in-frame clones and leaves out a portion. The sample lists 100,000 to 150,000 clones, just under 85% seen once, with 16% in the top ten. The source material was peripheral blood. Receptors were obtained from a woman aged 50 to 60 with acute or convalescent COVID-19.

This chain links TRBV3-1 (or the pseudogene TRBV3-2) with TRBJ1-2; D is ambiguous. CDR1 and CDR2 (germline): LGHDT, YNNKEL (reference sequence). CDR3 size: 13 residues. Trimming took 5 bases from V and 5 from J, leaving 12 bases between them. The CDR3 region has the DNA TGTGCCAGCAGCAATAGAGGGTTTTATGGCTACACCTTC. It yields the protein CASSNRGFYGYTF.

The chain joins TRBV6-5 to TRBJ1-2, with 10 bases aligning to TRBD1. The V and J ends lost 0 bases and 1 base, in that order; junction bases with no gene match: 2. Germline CDR1 reads MNHEY; CDR2 reads SVGAGI. CDR3 size: 16 residues. CDR3 in DNA: TGTGCCAGCAGTTACTCGAGGACAGGGGGTAACTATGGCTACACCTTC. This encodes CASSYSRTGGNYGYTF.

V gene TRBV6-5 combines with J gene TRBJ1-1, with D perhaps matching TRBD1 (5 bases). Germline CDR1 is MNHEY and CDR2 is SVGAGI. V was clipped by 6 bases and J by 0 bases, with 11 bases between them. The CDR3 runs 14 residues. The CDR3 coding sequence is TGTGCCAGCAGCCTACAGGTGGTGAACACTGAAGCTTTCTTT. Translating it yields CASSLQVVNTEAFF.

This clone was detected only once. V gene TRBV3-1 (or the pseudogene TRBV3-2) combines with J gene TRBJ1-2; 7 bases line up with TRBD1. Per germline, CDR1 LGHDT and CDR2 YNNKEL (reference sequence). There are 13 residues in the CDR3. After removal of 4 bases from V and 5 bases from J, the junction contained 4 bases not matched to a gene. CDR3 DNA sequence: TGTGCCAGCAGCCTGGGACAGTCATATGGCTACACCTTC. Amino acid sequence: CASSLGQSYGYTF.

This clone has more than one count but fewer than ten. The chain uses TRBV4-1 and TRBJ1-4; possible D gene TRBD1, 6 bases. Germline V CDR1 and CDR2: MGHRA, YSYEKL. V was clipped by 6 bases and J by 0 bases, with 14 bases between them. The CDR3 extends over 16 amino acids. In DNA, the CDR3 is TGCGCCAGCAGAGCACAGGGCCGTGCAACTAATGAAAAACTGTTTTTT. It specifies CASRAQGRATNEKLFF.

This chain connects TRBV4-1 to TRBJ1-6; 10 bases are shared with TRBD1. V shed 3 bases, J shed 8 bases, and the junction held 4 bases outside the gene matches. Germline values: CDR1 MGHRA, CDR2 YSYEKL. CDR3 length equals 15 residues. The CDR3: CASSQAGTGDSPLHF. CDR3 nucleotides: TGCGCCAGCAGCCAGGCCGGGACAGGGGATTCACCCCTCCACTTT.

This clone appeared once. The chain links TRBV23-1 to TRBJ2-2, with D unclear. TRBV23-1 is filed as an ORF, its function uncertain. V lost 3 bases and J 1 base, leaving 6 bases between the germline ends. There are 14 residues in the CDR3. This CDR3 reads CASSQSGNTGELFF. The CDR3 DNA reads as TGCGCCAGCAGTCAGTCAGGGAACACCGGGGAGCTGTTTTTT.

This sequence joins TRBV9 and TRBJ1-1; no clear D. The CDR3 extends over 14 amino acids. Germline V lookup: CDR1 SGDLS, CDR2 YYNGEE. Trimming pared 2 bases from V and 0 bases from J, leaving 8 bases between. The CDR3 nucleotides read TGTGCCAGCAGCGTCGAAGCTATGAACACTGAAGCTTTCTTT. The encoded protein is CASSVEAMNTEAFF. The full variable domain, in which reference TRBV9 and TRBJ1-1 provide the parts outside the CDR3, is DSGVTQTPKHLITATGQRVTLRCSPRSGDLSVYWYQQSLDQGLQFLIQYYNGEERAKGNILERFSAQQFPDLHSELNLSSLELGDSALYFCASSVEAMNTEAFFGQGTRLTVV.

The CDR3, as DNA: TGTGCCAGCAGTGAGACGACAGCAACCTACAATGAGCAGTTCTTC. It translates to CASSETTATYNEQFF. This chain uses TRBV2 with TRBJ2-1, with D possibly matching TRBD1 (5 bases). Deletions cut 3 bases from V and 2 bases from J, with 11 bases between. This CDR3 contains 15 residues. Per the germline V gene, CDR1 is SNHLY and CDR2 is FYNNEI.

The chain employs TRBV10-3 and TRBJ1-5, with D maybe TRBD1 (6 bases). Per germline, CDR1 ENHRY and CDR2 SYGVKD. There are 15 residues in the CDR3. V lost 3 bases and J lost 9, with 18 bases in between. This chain's CDR3 is CAISDSTGSRGPQHF. In DNA form, the CDR3 reads TGTGCCATCAGTGACTCGACAGGCTCCCGAGGGCCCCAGCATTTT.

Here the CDR3 DNA reads TGTGCCAGCAGCTCGAGGACAGGGTGGGCTTTCTTT. Residues: CASSSRTGWAFF. The chain has TRBV13 and TRBJ1-1; 8 bases map to TRBD1. The CDR3 sequence is 12 residues long. Germline values: CDR1 PRHDT, CDR2 FYEKMQ (reference sequence). Unmatched junction bases numbered 6, after V lost 4 bases and J lost 11 bases.

There are a few counts of this clone. The chain has TRBV19 and TRBJ1-1; 9 nucleotides agree with TRBD1. CDR1 is LNHDA and CDR2 is SQIVND in the germline V gene (reference sequence). J lost 4 bases, V lost 5 bases, and 8 bases had no gene match. The CDR3 has 15 amino acids. This chain's CDR3 is CASSRWTGAGTEAFF. For the CDR3, the DNA is TGTGCCAGTAGTCGGTGGACAGGGGCGGGCACTGAAGCTTTCTTT. The whole variable domain, filled in from reference TRBV19 and TRBJ1-1, reads DGGITQSPKYLFRKEGQNVTLSCEQNLNHDAMYWYRQDPGQGLRLIYYSQIVNDFQKGDIAEGYSVSREKKESFPLTVTSAQKNPTAFYLCASSRWTGAGTEAFFGQGTRLTVV.

V and J are TRBV7-9 and TRBJ2-7; 10 nucleotides line up with TRBD1. CDR1 is SEHNR, CDR2 FQNEAQ, per germline (reference sequence). Trimming at V came to 3 bases and at J to 5 bases, leaving 4 bases not matched to a gene. There are 14 residues in the CDR3. CDR3 bases: TGTGCCAGCAGCTTGGACAGGGGGGAAGACGAGCAGTACTTC. Its protein is CASSLDRGEDEQYF.

The chain has TRBV6-1 and TRBJ2-7; D perhaps matches TRBD1 (5 bases). Trimming cost V 3 bases and J 1 base, with 7 bases left between them. This CDR3 spans 13 amino acids. Germline V gives CDR1 MNHNS, CDR2 SASEGT. The CDR3 is CASSDDSSYEQYF. CDR3 DNA sequence: TGTGCCAGCAGTGATGACAGTTCCTACGAGCAGTACTTC.

The chain combines TRBV7-2 with TRBJ2-7, with 7 bases that match TRBD2. CDR3 length: 14 residues. Trimming removed 4 bases from V and 1 base from J; junction bases left unmatched: 4. Germline V gives CDR1 SGHTA, CDR2 FQGNSA. This CDR3 reads CASSWGGGSYEQYF. The CDR3 nucleotides are TGTGCCAGCAGCTGGGGCGGGGGATCCTACGAGCAGTACTTC.

The chain links TRBV30 to TRBJ1-5, with D unresolved. The V gene lost 0 bases and the J gene lost 0 bases, with 9 bases spanning the gap. Germline CDR1 reads GTSNPN; CDR2 reads SVGIG (reference sequence). The CDR3 contains 15 residues. The CDR3 reads CAWSVGRPSNQPQHF. The DNA of the CDR3 is TGTGCCTGGAGTGTCGGCAGGCCTAGCAATCAGCCCCAGCATTTT. Filled out from reference TRBV30 and TRBJ1-5, the complete variable domain reads SQTIHQWPATLVQPVGSPLSLECTVEGTSNPNLYWYRQAAGRGLQLLFYSVGIGQISSEVPQNLSASRPQDRQFILSSKKLLLSDSGFYLCAWSVGRPSNQPQHFGDGTRLSIL.

This chain joins TRBV19 and TRBJ2-6, with a possible D match to TRBD1 (5 bases). CDR1 and CDR2 (germline): LNHDA, SQIVND (reference sequence). V gave up 3 bases and J gave up 1 base, with 10 bases separating them. This CDR3 spans 16 amino acids. The CDR3 bases are TGTGCCAGTAGTATTGGGGCTTTTTCTGGGGCCAACGTCCTGACTTTC. This translates into CASSIGAFSGANVLTF.

The genes are TRBV7-9 and TRBJ1-1, with D tentatively TRBD1 (6 bases). V lost 5 bases, J lost 0 bases, and 13 bases lay in between. This CDR3 spans 15 amino acids. Germline CDR1 reads SEHNR; CDR2 reads FQNEAQ (reference sequence). The CDR3 nucleotides are TGTGCCAGCAGCCTTATGGACAGTTTGAACACTGAAGCTTTCTTT. Protein product: CASSLMDSLNTEAFF.

The CDR3 protein is CASSSTTRDLHTEAFF. The CDR3 bases are TGTGCCAGCAGCTCAACTACCCGGGATTTACACACTGAAGCTTTCTTT. The chain is built from TRBV5-4 and TRBJ1-1; no definite D call. The germline V gene encodes CDR1 SGHNT and CDR2 YYREEE (reference sequence). V lost 3 bases, J lost 3 bases, and 18 bases lay in between. CDR3 length equals 16 residues.

V gene TRBV3-1 (or the pseudogene TRBV3-2) combines with J gene TRBJ2-6; a weak D match, TRBD2 (6 bases). The CDR3 contains 17 residues. CDR1 LGHDT and CDR2 YNNKEL come from the germline V gene (reference sequence). The V and J ends lost 4 bases and 3 bases respectively, with 16 bases between them. CDR3 sequence: CASSLGGTPVGANVLTF. The CDR3 region has the DNA TGTGCCAGCAGCCTAGGAGGGACCCCGGTTGGGGCCAACGTCCTGACTTTC.

V is TRBV7-6 and J is TRBJ1-5; D might be TRBD1 (6 bases). The V end lost 5 bases, the J end lost 3 bases, and 14 bases lay between the germline ends. This CDR3 has 15 amino acids. Germline CDR1 SGHVS, CDR2 FNYEAQ. The CDR3 reads CASSPSDRLNQPQHF. The CDR3 coding sequence is TGTGCCAGCAGCCCGAGTGACAGGCTCAATCAGCCCCAGCATTTT.

This chain links TRBV9 with TRBJ2-7, with D possibly TRBD1 on 6 matching bases. This CDR3 is built from 15 residues. Germline CDR1 and CDR2: SGDLS and YYNGEE. V was cut by 2 bases and J by 0 bases, with 12 bases left in between. In nucleotides, the CDR3 is TGTGCCAGCAGCGTCGACGGGACAAACTCCTACGAGCAGTACTTC. It translates to CASSVDGTNSYEQYF.

This clone was detected only once. The CDR3 is CASSGDRKETQYF. CDR3 sequence (DNA): TGTGCCAGCAGCGGGGACAGAAAAGAGACCCAGTACTTC. This chain joins TRBV11-3 and TRBJ2-5, with 7 bases aligning to TRBD1. The CDR3 is 13 amino acids. Germline V gene data show CDR1 as SGHNT and CDR2 as YENEEA. V was clipped by 5 bases and J by 3 bases; unmatched bases: 3.

The chain couples TRBV9 to TRBJ2-3; possible D gene TRBD1, 7 bases. Germline CDR1 SGDLS, CDR2 YYNGEE. This CDR3 is built from 16 residues. Deletions cut 4 bases from V and 3 bases from J, with 18 bases between. CDR3 DNA sequence: TGTGCCAGCAGCTTAGAACAGGGGAGGAGGACAGATACGCAGTATTTT. Protein product: CASSLEQGRRTDTQYF.

This clone was picked up a small number of times. This chain links TRBV6-4 with TRBJ2-3, with 7 bases identical to TRBD2. Germline loops: CDR1 MRHNA, CDR2 SNTAGT. The length of the CDR3 is 18 residues. The ends lost 3 bases at V and 0 bases at J; junction bases unmatched: 12. CDR3 amino acids: CASSETPPSGPSTDTQYF. The CDR3 coding sequence is TGTGCCAGCAGTGAAACCCCACCTAGCGGACCTAGCACAGATACGCAGTATTTT.

The chain uses TRBV3-1 (or the pseudogene TRBV3-2) and TRBJ1-2; D unresolved. CDR1 and CDR2 (germline): LGHDT, YNNKEL (reference sequence). Trimming took 1 base from V and 7 from J, leaving 13 bases between them. The length of the CDR3 is 14 residues. In DNA, the CDR3 is TGTGCCAGCAGCCAAGCCCAGTATCCGCTTGGCTACACCTTC. Translated: CASSQAQYPLGYTF.

This rearrangement joins TRBV30 to TRBJ1-6; a weak D match, TRBD1 (6 bases). Germline CDR1 is GTSNPN and CDR2 is SVGIG (reference sequence). Trimming pared 2 bases from V and 4 bases from J, leaving 9 bases between. This CDR3 has 14 residues. For the CDR3, the DNA is TGTGCCTGGAGTCCGGACAGTTATAATTCACCCCTCCACTTT. It codes for CAWSPDSYNSPLHF.